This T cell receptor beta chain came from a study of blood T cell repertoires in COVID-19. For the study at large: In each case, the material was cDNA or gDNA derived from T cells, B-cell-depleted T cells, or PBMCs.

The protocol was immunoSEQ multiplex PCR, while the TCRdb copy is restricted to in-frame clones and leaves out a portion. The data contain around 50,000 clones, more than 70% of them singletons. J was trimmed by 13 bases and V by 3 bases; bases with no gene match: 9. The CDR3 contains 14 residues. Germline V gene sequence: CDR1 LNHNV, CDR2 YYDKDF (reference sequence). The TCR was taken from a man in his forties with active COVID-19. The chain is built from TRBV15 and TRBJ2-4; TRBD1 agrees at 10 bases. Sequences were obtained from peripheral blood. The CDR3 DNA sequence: TGTGCCACCAGCAGGGACCCCGGGACAGGGGAGCAGTACTTC. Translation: CATSRDPGTGEQYF.